A single sample is the source of the 20 T cell receptor beta chains below, sequenced in a study of sequential checkpoint blockade in melanoma. As for treatment: randomized to nivolumab then ipilimumab (arm A) or the reverse (arm B). Produced via immunoSEQ multiplex PCR; TCRdb's table is partial and in-frame only. The sample lists about 21,000 clones, roughly 82% seen once, with 51% in the top ten. Sequenced material: CD8+ T cells sorted from blood (inferred from file names), taken from a patient given nivolumab and ipilimumab in sequence. These receptors originate from a human donor with melanoma.

The J gene is TRBJ2-4, the V gene TRBV27, with D possibly TRBD2 on 5 matching bases. CDR1 MNHEY and CDR2 SMNVEV come from the germline V gene (reference sequence). V lost 0 bases to trimming and J lost 0 bases, with 6 bases between them. The length of the CDR3 is 15 residues. CDR3 DNA sequence: TGTGCCAGCAGTTTATCGCGGGTAGCCAAAAACATTCAGTACTTC. Residues: CASSLSRVAKNIQYF.

The chain couples TRBV28 to TRBJ2-5; D may be TRBD2 (5 bases). V was pared by 6 bases and J by 0 bases, with 14 bases between. CDR1 is MDHEN, CDR2 SYDVKM, per germline. CDR3 length: 15 amino acids. The CDR3, as DNA: TGTGCCAGCAGAGAACCCCCGGGGTACCAAGAGACCCAGTACTTC. It codes for CASREPPGYQETQYF. The full variable domain, with the rest looked up from reference TRBV28 and TRBJ2-5, is DVKVTQSSRYLVKRTGEKVFLECVQDMDHENMFWYRQDPGLGLRLIYFSYDVKMKEKGDIPEGYSVSREKKERFSLILESASTNQTSMYLCASREPPGYQETQYFGPGTRLLVL.

The J gene is TRBJ2-7, the V gene TRBV7-2; D might be TRBD1 (7 bases). V lost 5 bases and J 1 base, leaving 18 bases between the germline ends. Looked up from germline, CDR1 is SGHTA and CDR2 is FQGNSA. The CDR3 is 16 amino acids. CDR3 nucleotide sequence: TGTGCCAGCAGCCTGGAGGGGACAGAATTTTCCTACGAGCAGTACTTC. Amino acid sequence: CASSLEGTEFSYEQYF.

The chain employs TRBV28 and TRBJ2-7, with TRBD1 identical over 8 bases. The germline gives CDR1 MDHEN, CDR2 SYDVKM. V dropped 6 bases and J dropped 3; count of bases not matched to a gene: 4. This CDR3 is built from 13 residues. The CDR3 reads CASRTGANYEQYF. In DNA, the CDR3 is TGTGCCAGCAGGACAGGGGCCAACTACGAGCAGTACTTC.

V usage is TRBV7-9 and J usage is TRBJ2-1, with D perhaps matching TRBD2 (5 bases). This CDR3 has 15 residues. Germline CDR1 SEHNR, CDR2 FQNEAQ (reference sequence). The V end lost 2 bases, the J end lost 0 bases, and 8 bases lay between the germline ends. This chain's CDR3 is CASSLSGSSYNEQFF. The CDR3 DNA reads as TGTGCCAGCAGCTTAAGCGGCAGCTCCTACAATGAGCAGTTCTTC.

CDR3 loop: CASSIGPTLAGVQETQYF. CDR3 nucleotide sequence: TGTGCCAGTAGTATAGGGCCCACCCTAGCGGGGGTGCAAGAGACCCAGTACTTC. The chain links TRBV19 to TRBJ2-5; 10 positions match TRBD2. CDR1 is LNHDA, CDR2 SQIVND, per germline (reference sequence). V gave up 1 base and J gave up 2 bases; unmatched junction bases: 10. The CDR3 spans 18 residues.

The chain joins TRBV5-3 to TRBJ1-5; no definite D call. TRBV5-3 is marked as an open reading frame, function uncertain. Between the trimmed V and J ends, which lost 4 bases and 4 bases, there was a span of 18 bases. The CDR3 loop spans 16 amino acids. This CDR3 reads CARSLPPGISNQPQHF. The CDR3 DNA is TGTGCCAGAAGCCTACCCCCCGGGATATCAAATCAGCCCCAGCATTTT.

The V gene is TRBV4-3, the J gene TRBJ2-1; 14 positions match TRBD2. The ends lost 3 bases at V and 10 bases at J; junction bases unmatched: 8. This CDR3 region has 16 residues. Germline V gene data show CDR1 as LGHNA and CDR2 as YSLEER. In DNA form, the CDR3 reads TGCGCCAGCAGCCAGGGGACTAGCGGGGGTTCTAGCGAGCAGTTCTTC. It is translated as CASSQGTSGGSSEQFF.

The chain recombines TRBV29-1 with TRBJ2-5; 7 bases are a match to TRBD1. Trimming removed 7 bases from V and 3 bases from J; junction bases left unmatched: 11. Germline values: CDR1 SQVTM, CDR2 ANQGSEA. The CDR3 is made up of 14 amino acids. The DNA for the CDR3 is TGCAGCGCCGTCCCCCAGGGGGTCAAAGAGACCCAGTACTTC. This codes for CSAVPQGVKETQYF.

The chain recombines TRBV7-9 with TRBJ1-1; a weak D match, TRBD1 (6 bases). Per germline, CDR1 SEHNR and CDR2 FQNEAQ (reference sequence). V was pared by 3 bases and J by 5 bases, with 13 bases between. The CDR3 loop spans 14 amino acids. CDR3 in DNA: TGTGCCAGCAGCTTTGGACAGATGGAGACTGAAGCTTTCTTT. Amino acids: CASSFGQMETEAFF.

The rearrangement uses TRBV4-1 and TRBJ1-5, with D possibly being TRBD1 (5 bases). The CDR3 length is 16 residues. Germline CDR1 MGHRA, CDR2 YSYEKL. Trimming shortened V by 0 bases and J by 5 bases, and 14 bases separated the two germline ends. CDR3 region: CASSQDGARLDQPQHF. CDR3 in DNA: TGCGCCAGCAGCCAAGATGGGGCAAGGCTGGATCAGCCCCAGCATTTT.

The rearrangement uses TRBV14 and TRBJ1-2; 7 bases line up with TRBD1. Unmatched junction bases numbered 2, after V lost 1 base and J lost 0 bases. The CDR3 has 15 amino acids. Germline lookup yields CDR1 SGHDN and CDR2 FVKESK. CDR3 loop: CASSQGQGANYGYTF. The CDR3 DNA is TGTGCCAGCAGCCAAGGCCAGGGGGCTAACTATGGCTACACCTTC. Full variable domain (remainder filled in from reference TRBV14 and TRBJ1-2): EAGVTQFPSHSVIEKGQTVTLRCDPISGHDNLYWYRRVMGKEIKFLLHFVKESKQDESGMPNNRFLAERTGGTYSTLKVQPAELEDSGVYFCASSQGQGANYGYTFGSGTRLTVV.

The V and J genes are TRBV6-1 and TRBJ2-1; 10 nucleotides line up with TRBD1. V lost 8 bases to trimming and J lost 5 bases; unmatched junction nucleotides: 9. Germline V gene data show CDR1 as MNHNS and CDR2 as SASEGT. The CDR3 spans 15 residues. Written as DNA, the CDR3 is TGTGCCAGCTCCATCGACAGGGGGCTAAACAATGAGCAGTTCTTC. Protein product: CASSIDRGLNNEQFF.

This chain joins TRBV27 and TRBJ2-7; the D is unclear. CDR1 MNHEY and CDR2 SMNVEV come from the germline V gene (reference sequence). Trimming took off 3 bases at V and 5 bases at J, with 14 bases between the two ends. This CDR3 spans 14 amino acids. CDR3 coding DNA: TGTGCCAGCAGTTTTAGAGCGAAATCCCACGAGCAGTACTTC. Amino acids: CASSFRAKSHEQYF.

This clone has a single count. The CDR3 protein is CASSDRGKGYEQYF. The CDR3 nucleotides are TGTGCCAGCAGTGATCGGGGGAAAGGGTACGAGCAGTACTTC. The V call is TRBV2, the J call TRBJ2-7, with D tentatively TRBD2 (6 bases). There are 14 residues in the CDR3. From germline, CDR1 is SNHLY and CDR2 FYNNEI. Between the trimmed V and J ends, which lost 3 bases and 4 bases, there was a span of 13 bases.

This sequence joins TRBV5-1 and TRBJ1-1, with 8 positions matching TRBD1. The CDR3 is made up of 16 amino acids. Germline lookup yields CDR1 SGHRS and CDR2 YFSETQ. J gave up 2 bases and V 3 bases, and 9 bases lay outside the gene matches. CDR3 DNA: TGCGCCAGCAGCTGGGCCGGGACAGGAAAAAACACTGAAGCTTTCTTT. As protein: CASSWAGTGKNTEAFF. Together with reference TRBV5-1 and TRBJ1-1, the CDR3 gives the full variable domain: KAGVTQTPRYLIKTRGQQVTLSCSPISGHRSVSWYQQTPGQGLQFLFEYFSETQRNKGNFPGRFSGRQFSNSRSEMNVSTLELGDSALYLCASSWAGTGKNTEAFFGQGTRLTVV.

This chain joins TRBV5-4 and TRBJ2-2; D not certain. The germline V and J ends were trimmed by 2 bases and 4 bases, with 3 bases remaining between them. CDR1 and CDR2 (germline): SGHNT, YYREEE (reference sequence). The CDR3 has 12 residues. CDR3 nucleotides: TGTGCCAGCAGCTTCGGCACCGGGGAGCTGTTTTTT. Translation: CASSFGTGELFF. Filled out from reference TRBV5-4 and TRBJ2-2, the complete variable domain reads ETGVTQSPTHLIKTRGQQVTLRCSSQSGHNTVSWYQQALGQGPQFIFQYYREEENGRGNFPPRFSGLQFPNYSSELNVNALELDDSALYLCASSFGTGELFFGEGSRLTVL.

This sequence joins TRBV6-1 and TRBJ1-1; D unclear. From germline, CDR1 is MNHNS and CDR2 SASEGT. Trimming left V 1 base short and J 0 bases short, with 15 bases between. The CDR3 runs to 17 residues. CDR3: CASSEGLAGIMNTEAFF. The CDR3 nucleotides are TGTGCCAGCAGTGAAGGGTTGGCGGGGATCATGAACACTGAAGCTTTCTTT.

The chain carries TRBV9 and TRBJ1-3; D is undetermined. The CDR3 loop spans 16 amino acids. Germline CDR1 is SGDLS and CDR2 is YYNGEE. Trimming left V 0 bases short and J 0 bases short, with 10 bases between. The CDR3 region has the DNA TGTGCCAGCAGCGTAGCTGGACTGTCCTCTGGAAACACCATATATTTT. This translates into CASSVAGLSSGNTIYF.

The chain recombines TRBV29-1 with TRBJ2-3; 7 nucleotides align to TRBD1. The CDR3 has 18 amino acids. With V trimmed by 1 base and J by 5 bases, 18 bases remained unmatched. Germline-derived CDR1 and CDR2 are SQVTM and ANQGSEA. This CDR3 is CSVEGPLTRTGARDTQYF. In nucleotides, the CDR3 is TGCAGCGTTGAAGGTCCCTTGACGAGGACAGGAGCCCGAGATACGCAGTATTTT.